This T cell receptor beta chain was identified in a study of OX40 agonist ivuxolimab in advanced cancers. As for the study in general: An anti-OX40 (CD134) antibody with agonistic activity, ivuxolimab, was administered to patients. Participants could have had prior anti-PD-1, anti-PD-L1 or anti-CTLA-4 therapy, and around 43% had some.

Only in-frame clones appear in the TCRdb table, and some are missing; sequencing was by immunoSEQ multiplex PCR. The table shows 98,000 or so clones, with about 85% occurring only once. Germline loops: CDR1 SGHNT, CDR2 YYREEE (reference sequence). The J segment lost 4 bases and the V segment lost 4 bases, leaving 6 bases of the junction unmatched. This CDR3 comprises 16 residues. Peripheral blood came from all dose cohorts at three timepoints. The chain recombines TRBV5-4 with TRBJ2-3, with 13 bases fitting TRBD2. The sample in question was CD4+ or CD8+ T cells sorted from blood, obtained in a trial of the OX40 agonist ivuxolimab. The clonotype originates from an adult with an advanced solid tumor such as melanoma, head and neck, liver or kidney cancer. The CDR3 loop reads CASSTGLAGVADTQYF. CDR3 sequence (DNA): TGTGCCAGCAGCACAGGACTAGCGGGAGTTGCAGATACGCAGTATTTT.